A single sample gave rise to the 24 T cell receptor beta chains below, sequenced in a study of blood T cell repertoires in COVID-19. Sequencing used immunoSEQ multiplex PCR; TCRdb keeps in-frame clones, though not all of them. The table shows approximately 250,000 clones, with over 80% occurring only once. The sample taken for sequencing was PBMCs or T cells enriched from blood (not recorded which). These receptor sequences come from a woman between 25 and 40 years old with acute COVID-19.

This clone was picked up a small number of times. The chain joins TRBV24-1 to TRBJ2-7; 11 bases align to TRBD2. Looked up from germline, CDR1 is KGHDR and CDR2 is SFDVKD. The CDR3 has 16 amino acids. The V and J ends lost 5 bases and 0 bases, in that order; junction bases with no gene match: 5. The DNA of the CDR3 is TGTGCCACCAGTGGGACCGGGACTAGCGGCTCCTACGAGCAGTACTTC. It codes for CATSGTGTSGSYEQYF.

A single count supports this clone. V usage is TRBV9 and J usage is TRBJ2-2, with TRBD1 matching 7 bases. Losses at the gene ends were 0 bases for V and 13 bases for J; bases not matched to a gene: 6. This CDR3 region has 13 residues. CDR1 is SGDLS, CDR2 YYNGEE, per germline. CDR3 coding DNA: TGTGCCAGCAGCGTAGGTGACAGGGTCGGGCTGTTTTTT. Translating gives CASSVGDRVGLFF.

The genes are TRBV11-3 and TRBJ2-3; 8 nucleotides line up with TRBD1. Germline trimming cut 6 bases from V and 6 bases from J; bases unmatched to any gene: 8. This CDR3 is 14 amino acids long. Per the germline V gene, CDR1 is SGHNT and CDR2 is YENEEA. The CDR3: CASSSTGVADTQYF. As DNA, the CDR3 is TGTGCCAGCAGTTCGACAGGGGTTGCCGATACGCAGTATTTT.

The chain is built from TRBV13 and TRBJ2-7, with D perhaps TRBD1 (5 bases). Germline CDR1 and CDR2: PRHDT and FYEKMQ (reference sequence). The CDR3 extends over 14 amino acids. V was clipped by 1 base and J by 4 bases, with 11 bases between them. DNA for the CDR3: TGTGCCAGCAGCTTAGTGGGGCCAAATTACGAGCAGTACTTC. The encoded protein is CASSLVGPNYEQYF.

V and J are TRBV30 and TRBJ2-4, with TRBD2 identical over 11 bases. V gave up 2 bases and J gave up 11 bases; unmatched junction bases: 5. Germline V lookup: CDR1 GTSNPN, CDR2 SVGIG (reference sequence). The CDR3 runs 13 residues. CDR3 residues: CAWSQTSGALQYF. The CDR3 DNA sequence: TGTGCCTGGAGTCAGACTAGCGGGGCGCTTCAGTACTTC.

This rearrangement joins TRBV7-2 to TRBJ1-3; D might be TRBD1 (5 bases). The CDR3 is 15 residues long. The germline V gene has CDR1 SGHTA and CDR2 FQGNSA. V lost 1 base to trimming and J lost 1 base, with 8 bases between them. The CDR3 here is CASSLVSGSGNTIYF. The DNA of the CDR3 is TGTGCCAGCAGCTTAGTGTCAGGGTCTGGAAACACCATATATTTT.

The CDR3 DNA sequence: TGTGCCAGCAGCCCACACACCCTACTGTTAACCGCGGTAGCGTTATCCAAAAACATTCAGTACTTC. Its protein is CASSPHTLLLTAVALSKNIQYF. The chain recombines TRBV9 with TRBJ2-4, with D perhaps matching TRBD2 (5 bases). With 4 bases removed from V and 2 bases from J, the gap between germline ends came to 34 bases. CDR1 and CDR2 from the germline V gene are SGDLS and YYNGEE. The CDR3 spans 22 residues.

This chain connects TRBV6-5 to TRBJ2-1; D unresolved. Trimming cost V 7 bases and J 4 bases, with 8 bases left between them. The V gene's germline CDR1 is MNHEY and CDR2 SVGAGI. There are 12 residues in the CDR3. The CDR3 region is CASKTDYNEQFF. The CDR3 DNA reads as TGTGCCAGCAAAACTGATTACAATGAGCAGTTCTTC.

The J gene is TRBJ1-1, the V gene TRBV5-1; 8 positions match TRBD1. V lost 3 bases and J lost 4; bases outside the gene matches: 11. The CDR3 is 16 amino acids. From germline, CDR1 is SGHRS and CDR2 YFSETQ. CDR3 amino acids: CASSYAGTGLSTEAFF. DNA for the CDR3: TGCGCCAGCAGCTACGCCGGGACAGGTCTATCCACTGAAGCTTTCTTT.

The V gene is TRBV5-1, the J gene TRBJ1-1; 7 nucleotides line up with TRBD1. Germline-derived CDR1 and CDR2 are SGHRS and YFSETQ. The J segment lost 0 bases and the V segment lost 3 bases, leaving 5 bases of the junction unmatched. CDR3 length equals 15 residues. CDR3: CASSWRDSLNTEAFF. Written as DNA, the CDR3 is TGCGCCAGCAGCTGGAGGGACAGTTTGAACACTGAAGCTTTCTTT. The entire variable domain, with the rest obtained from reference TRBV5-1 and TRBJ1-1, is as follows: KAGVTQTPRYLIKTRGQQVTLSCSPISGHRSVSWYQQTPGQGLQFLFEYFSETQRNKGNFPGRFSGRQFSNSRSEMNVSTLELGDSALYLCASSWRDSLNTEAFFGQGTRLTVV.

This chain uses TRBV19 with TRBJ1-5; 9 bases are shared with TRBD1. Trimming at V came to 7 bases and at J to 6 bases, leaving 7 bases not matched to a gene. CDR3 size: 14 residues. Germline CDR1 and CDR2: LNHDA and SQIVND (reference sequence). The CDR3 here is CASKTGGRGQPQHF. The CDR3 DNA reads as TGTGCCAGTAAAACAGGGGGCCGAGGTCAGCCCCAGCATTTT.

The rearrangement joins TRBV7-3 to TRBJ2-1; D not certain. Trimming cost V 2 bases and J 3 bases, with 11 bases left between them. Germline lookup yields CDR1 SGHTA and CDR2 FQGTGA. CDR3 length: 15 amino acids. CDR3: CASSLALGSYNEQFF. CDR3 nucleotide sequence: TGTGCCAGCAGCTTAGCCCTTGGCAGCTACAATGAGCAGTTCTTC.

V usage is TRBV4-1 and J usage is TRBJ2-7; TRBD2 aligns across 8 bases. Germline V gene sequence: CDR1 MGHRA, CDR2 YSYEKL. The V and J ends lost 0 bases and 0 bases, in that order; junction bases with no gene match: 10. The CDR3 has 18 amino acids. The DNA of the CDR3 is TGCGCCAGCAGCCAAGATTTGTCGGGGGGGTTCCCCTCCTACGAGCAGTACTTC. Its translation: CASSQDLSGGFPSYEQYF.

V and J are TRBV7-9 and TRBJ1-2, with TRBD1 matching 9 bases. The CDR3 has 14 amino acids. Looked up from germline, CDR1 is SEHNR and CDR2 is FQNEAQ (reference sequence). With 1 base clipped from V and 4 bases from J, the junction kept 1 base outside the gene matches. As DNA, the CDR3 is TGTGCCAGCAGCTTAGGGACAGGGGCCTATGGCTACACCTTC. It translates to CASSLGTGAYGYTF.

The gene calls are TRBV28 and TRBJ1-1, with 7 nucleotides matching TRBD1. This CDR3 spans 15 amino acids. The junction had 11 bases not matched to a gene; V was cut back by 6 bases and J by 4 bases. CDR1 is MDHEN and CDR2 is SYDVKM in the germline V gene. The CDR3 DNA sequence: TGTGCCAGCAGAGTCGACAGGGCAACTATCACTGAAGCTTTCTTT. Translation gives CASRVDRATITEAFF. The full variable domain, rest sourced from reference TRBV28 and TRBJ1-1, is DVKVTQSSRYLVKRTGEKVFLECVQDMDHENMFWYRQDPGLGLRLIYFSYDVKMKEKGDIPEGYSVSREKKERFSLILESASTNQTSMYLCASRVDRATITEAFFGQGTRLTVV.

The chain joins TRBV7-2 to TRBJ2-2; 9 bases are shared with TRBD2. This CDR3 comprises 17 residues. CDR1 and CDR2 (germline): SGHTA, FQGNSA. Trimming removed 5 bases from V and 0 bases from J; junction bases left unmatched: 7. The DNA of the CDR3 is TGTGCCAGCAGCGCGGCTAGCGGGGTCGCGAACACCGGGGAGCTGTTTTTT. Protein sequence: CASSAASGVANTGELFF.

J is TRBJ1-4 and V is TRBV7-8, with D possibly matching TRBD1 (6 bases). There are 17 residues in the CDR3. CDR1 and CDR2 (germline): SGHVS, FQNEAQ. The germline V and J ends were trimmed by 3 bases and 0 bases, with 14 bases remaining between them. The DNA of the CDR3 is TGTGCCAGCAGCTTTCGGACAGCAAGGTCAACTAATGAAAAACTGTTTTTT. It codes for CASSFRTARSTNEKLFF.

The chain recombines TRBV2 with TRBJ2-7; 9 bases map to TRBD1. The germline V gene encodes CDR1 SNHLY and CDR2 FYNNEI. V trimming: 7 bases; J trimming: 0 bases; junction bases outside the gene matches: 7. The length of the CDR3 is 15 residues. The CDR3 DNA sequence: TGTGCCAGCATTCCGGGACAGGGCTACTCCTACGAGCAGTACTTC. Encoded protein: CASIPGQGYSYEQYF.

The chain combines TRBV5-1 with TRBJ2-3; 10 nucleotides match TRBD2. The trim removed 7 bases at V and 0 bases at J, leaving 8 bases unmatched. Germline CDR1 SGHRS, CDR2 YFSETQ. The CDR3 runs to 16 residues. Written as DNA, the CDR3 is TGCGCCAGCTTTACCGGACTAGCGGCTAGCACAGATACGCAGTATTTT. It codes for CASFTGLAASTDTQYF. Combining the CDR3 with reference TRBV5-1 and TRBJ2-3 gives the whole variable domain KAGVTQTPRYLIKTRGQQVTLSCSPISGHRSVSWYQQTPGQGLQFLFEYFSETQRNKGNFPGRFSGRQFSNSRSEMNVSTLELGDSALYLCASFTGLAASTDTQYFGPGTRLTVL.

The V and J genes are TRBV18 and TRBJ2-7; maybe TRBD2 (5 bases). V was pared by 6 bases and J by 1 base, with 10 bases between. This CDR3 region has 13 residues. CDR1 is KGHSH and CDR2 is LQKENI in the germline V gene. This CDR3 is CASSLSGSYEQYF. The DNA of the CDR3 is TGTGCCAGCTCCCTAAGCGGTTCCTACGAGCAGTACTTC.

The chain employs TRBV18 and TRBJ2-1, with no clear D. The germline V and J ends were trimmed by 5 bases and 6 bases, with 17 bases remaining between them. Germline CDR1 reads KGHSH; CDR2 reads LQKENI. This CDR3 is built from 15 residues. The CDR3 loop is CASSGSPASVNEQFF. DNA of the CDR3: TGTGCCAGCTCAGGCTCGCCGGCCAGCGTCAATGAGCAGTTCTTC.

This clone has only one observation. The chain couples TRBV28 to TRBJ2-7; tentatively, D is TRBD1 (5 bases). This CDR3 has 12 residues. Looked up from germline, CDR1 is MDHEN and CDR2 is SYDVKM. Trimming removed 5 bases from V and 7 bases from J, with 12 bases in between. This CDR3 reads CASSDLKGEQYF. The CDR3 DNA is TGTGCCAGCAGTGATCTGAAGGGGGAGCAGTACTTC.

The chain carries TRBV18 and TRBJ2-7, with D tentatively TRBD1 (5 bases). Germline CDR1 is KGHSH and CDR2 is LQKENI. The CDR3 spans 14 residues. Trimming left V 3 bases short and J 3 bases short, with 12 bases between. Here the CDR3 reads CASSPVRVGYEQYF. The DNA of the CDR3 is TGTGCCAGCTCACCGGTCAGGGTTGGCTACGAGCAGTACTTC.

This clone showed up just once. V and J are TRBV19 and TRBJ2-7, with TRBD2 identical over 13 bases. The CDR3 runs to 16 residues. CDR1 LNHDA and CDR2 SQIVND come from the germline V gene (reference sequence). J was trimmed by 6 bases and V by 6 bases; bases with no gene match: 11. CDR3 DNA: TGTGCCAGTAGCCCCACTAGCGGGAGGGCTTCCGGCGAGCAGTACTTC. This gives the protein CASSPTSGRASGEQYF.